A single sample is the source of the 30 T cell receptor beta chains below, sequenced in a study of blood T cell repertoires in COVID-19. Sequencing used immunoSEQ multiplex PCR; TCRdb keeps in-frame clones, though not all of them. Of a few hundred thousand clones listed, roughly 90% are singletons. Input material: PBMCs or T cells enriched from blood (not recorded which). The receptor source for this set is a woman aged 25-40 years who had recovered from COVID-19.

This chain connects TRBV5-4 to TRBJ2-7; 13 bases are shared with TRBD2. V was clipped by 0 bases and J by 3 bases; unmatched bases: 6. From germline, CDR1 is SGHNT and CDR2 YYREEE (reference sequence). The CDR3 covers 17 residues. Here the CDR3 DNA reads TGTGCCAGCAGCTTGGGCAGGACTAGCGGGAGCCTCTACGAGCAGTACTTC. This gives the protein CASSLGRTSGSLYEQYF.

V gene TRBV14 combines with J gene TRBJ1-1; D not resolved. CDR3 length: 15 residues. CDR1 and CDR2 (germline): SGHDN, FVKESK. Trimming shortened V by 4 bases and J by 1 base, and 13 bases separated the two germline ends. The CDR3 bases are TGTGCCAGCAGCCCCCTGGCAGGCAAGAACACTGAAGCTTTCTTT. The encoded protein is CASSPLAGKNTEAFF.

This clone occurred once. V and J are TRBV6-5 and TRBJ1-1; TRBD1 matches 10 bases. Germline assignment: CDR1 MNHEY and CDR2 SVGAGI. J was trimmed by 0 bases and V by 6 bases; bases with no gene match: 4. The CDR3 spans 15 residues. The CDR3 nucleotides read TGTGCCAGCAGGGGACAGGGGACTATGAACACTGAAGCTTTCTTT. Translation: CASRGQGTMNTEAFF.

This clone was seen only once. V usage is TRBV13 and J usage is TRBJ2-3; D is unresolved. V was shortened by 2 bases and J by 7 bases, with 4 bases between the two germline ends. CDR1 and CDR2 (germline): PRHDT, FYEKMQ (reference sequence). The CDR3 spans 11 residues. The CDR3 DNA is TGTGCCAGCAGCTTACAGTATACGCAGTATTTT. This codes for CASSLQYTQYF.

This sequence joins TRBV11-2 and TRBJ2-7; no clear D. The CDR3 totals 13 residues. Trimming stripped 2 bases from V and 1 base from J, with 6 bases between. The germline V gene has CDR1 SGHAT and CDR2 FQNNGV. DNA for the CDR3: TGTGCCAGCAGCTTATCACTGTCCTACGAGCAGTACTTC. Its translation: CASSLSLSYEQYF.

This clone has only one observation. The chain recombines TRBV2 with TRBJ2-5; the match to TRBD1 covers 8 bases. The CDR3 is made up of 14 amino acids. The V gene's germline CDR1 is SNHLY and CDR2 FYNNEI. The junction had 5 bases not matched to a gene; V was cut back by 6 bases and J by 2 bases. The CDR3 region is CASRLQGGQETQYF. The CDR3 coding sequence is TGTGCCAGCAGATTACAGGGGGGACAAGAGACCCAGTACTTC.

This clone was recorded only once. The chain links TRBV10-3 to TRBJ1-2; 7 bases agree with TRBD1. The junction had 6 bases not matched to a gene; V was cut back by 2 bases and J by 6 bases. The CDR3 is made up of 14 amino acids. The germline V gene has CDR1 ENHRY and CDR2 SYGVKD. In DNA, the CDR3 is TGTGCCATCAGTGAGAGACAGGGTACGCATGGCTACACCTTC. Translating it yields CAISERQGTHGYTF.

V is TRBV5-4 and J is TRBJ2-7; perhaps TRBD2 as D (5 bases). This CDR3 is built from 12 residues. Trimming left V 3 bases short and J 3 bases short, with 7 bases between. The V gene's germline CDR1 is SGHNT and CDR2 YYREEE (reference sequence). The CDR3 protein is CASSWESYEQYF. In DNA, the CDR3 is TGTGCCAGCAGCTGGGAGAGCTACGAGCAGTACTTC.

V gene TRBV7-8 combines with J gene TRBJ2-7, with 14 nucleotides matching TRBD2. The V gene end was trimmed by 5 bases and the J gene end by 3 bases; junction bases not matched to a gene: 9. The CDR3 is 17 amino acids. Per germline, CDR1 SGHVS and CDR2 FQNEAQ. For the CDR3, the DNA is TGTGCCAGCAGCCCGCCGGGACTAGCGGGAGATATCTACGAGCAGTACTTC. This gives the protein CASSPPGLAGDIYEQYF.

The chain links TRBV7-2 to TRBJ2-2, with a tentative D call TRBD2 (5 bases). Trimming left V 4 bases short and J 8 bases short, with 14 bases between. This CDR3 is built from 14 residues. Germline assignment: CDR1 SGHTA and CDR2 FQGNSA. In DNA, the CDR3 is TGTGCCAGCAGCTCAGGCGGGTTTTCTGGGGAGCTGTTTTTT. This sequence encodes CASSSGGFSGELFF.

The chain is built from TRBV2 and TRBJ1-4; 7 nucleotides agree with TRBD1. Germline CDR1 reads SNHLY; CDR2 reads FYNNEI. CDR3 size: 14 residues. V lost 7 bases to trimming and J lost 4 bases; unmatched junction nucleotides: 6. Here the CDR3 DNA reads TGTGCCAGCACTTCGGACAGGAGTAATGAAAAACTGTTTTTT. Its protein product is CASTSDRSNEKLFF.

The CDR3: CASSVEGTKAEKLFF. The CDR3 DNA sequence: TGTGCCAGCAGCGTAGAGGGGACAAAAGCCGAAAAACTGTTTTTT. The gene calls are TRBV9 and TRBJ1-4; D perhaps matches TRBD1 (6 bases). Per the germline V gene, CDR1 is SGDLS and CDR2 is YYNGEE. V lost 0 bases and J 8 bases, leaving 14 bases between the germline ends. The CDR3 has 15 amino acids.

The chain carries TRBV3-1 (or the pseudogene TRBV3-2) and TRBJ2-6; 11 positions match TRBD1. CDR1 and CDR2 (germline): LGHDT, YNNKEL (reference sequence). Unmatched junction bases numbered 9, after V lost 3 bases and J lost 2 bases. CDR3 size: 19 residues. The chain's CDR3 is CASSQLPGQGGAGANVLTF. The CDR3 nucleotides read TGTGCCAGCAGCCAGCTTCCGGGACAGGGGGGCGCTGGGGCCAACGTCCTGACTTTC.

CDR3 in amino acids: CSVVGQGLNGYTF. In DNA form, the CDR3 reads TGCAGCGTTGTAGGACAGGGACTGAATGGCTACACCTTC. The chain employs TRBV29-1 and TRBJ1-2, with 8 bases fitting TRBD1. The germline V gene encodes CDR1 SQVTM and CDR2 ANQGSEA. The CDR3 is made up of 13 amino acids. V was pared by 4 bases and J by 6 bases, with 7 bases of the junction left unmatched.

The chain couples TRBV20-1 to TRBJ2-7, with D unclear. Trimming shortened V by 6 bases and J by 8 bases, and 14 bases separated the two germline ends. CDR3 length: 11 residues. Germline CDR1 reads DFQATT; CDR2 reads SNEGSKA (reference sequence). CDR3 protein: CSATLEFQQYF. The CDR3 region has the DNA TGCAGTGCAACTCTAGAGTTTCAGCAGTACTTC.

CDR3 nucleotide sequence: TGCGCCAGCAGCTTGGGTCGGGACAGCGAAACCTACGAGCAGTACTTC. Its translation: CASSLGRDSETYEQYF. The chain uses TRBV5-1 and TRBJ2-7, with 7 positions matching TRBD1. Trimming cost V 0 bases and J 2 bases; bases outside gene matches: 8. The CDR3 runs to 16 residues. Germline CDR1 SGHRS, CDR2 YFSETQ.

To note about this clone: One end of the junction varies from germline; a read error may be responsible. The chain has TRBV27 and TRBJ2-5; 8 nucleotides line up with TRBD2. Germline V gene sequence: CDR1 MNHEY, CDR2 SMNVEV (reference sequence). The CDR3 totals 17 residues. The DNA of the CDR3 is TGTGCCAGCAGTATATCCCTAGCCGCGGGGGGAAAAGAGACCCAGTACTTC. It codes for CASSISLAAGGKETQYF.

V is TRBV14 and J is TRBJ1-1; perhaps TRBD1 as D (5 bases). The CDR3 covers 17 residues. The V gene lost 3 bases and the J gene lost 1 base, with 18 bases spanning the gap. CDR1 is SGHDN, CDR2 FVKESK, per germline. The CDR3 is CASSHRRKGLTNTEAFF. Here the CDR3 DNA reads TGTGCCAGCAGCCACCGTAGGAAGGGACTAACGAACACTGAAGCTTTCTTT.

The chain recombines TRBV30 with TRBJ1-2, with TRBD1 matching 11 bases. Trimming cost V 5 bases and J 8 bases; bases outside gene matches: 16. The CDR3 runs to 16 residues. Germline V lookup: CDR1 GTSNPN, CDR2 SVGIG (reference sequence). CDR3 in DNA: TGTGCCTGGTGGGAACTATCCGGACAGGGGGCTTACGGCTACACCTTC. Translated: CAWWELSGQGAYGYTF. Full variable domain (missing parts from reference TRBV30 and TRBJ1-2): SQTIHQWPATLVQPVGSPLSLECTVEGTSNPNLYWYRQAAGRGLQLLFYSVGIGQISSEVPQNLSASRPQDRQFILSSKKLLLSDSGFYLCAWWELSGQGAYGYTFGSGTRLTVV.

The chain is built from TRBV4-2 and TRBJ1-5, with 7 bases aligning to TRBD1. The CDR3 covers 19 residues. V lost 0 bases, J lost 2 bases, and 13 bases stayed unmatched. Germline V gene data show CDR1 as LGHNA and CDR2 as YNFKEQ. This CDR3 is CASSQDSSSAGGGNQPQHF. The CDR3 DNA is TGTGCCAGCAGCCAAGACTCTTCATCGGCAGGGGGAGGCAATCAGCCCCAGCATTTT.

This rearrangement joins TRBV7-9 to TRBJ2-5; 16 bases match TRBD2. Germline trimming cut 3 bases from V and 5 bases from J; bases unmatched to any gene: 6. This CDR3 has 17 residues. In germline, CDR1 is SEHNR, CDR2 FQNEAQ (reference sequence). This CDR3 reads CASSFGTSGRARETQYF. For the CDR3, the DNA is TGTGCCAGCAGCTTTGGGACTAGCGGGAGGGCCCGGGAGACCCAGTACTTC.

The V call is TRBV2, the J call TRBJ1-4, with 8 nucleotides matching TRBD1. Trimming removed 6 bases from V and 2 bases from J; junction bases left unmatched: 17. CDR1 and CDR2 from the germline V gene are SNHLY and FYNNEI. This CDR3 has 19 amino acids. In nucleotides, the CDR3 is TGTGCCAGCAGAATCAACCGGGGCAGGGGGCTCGCGACTAATGAAAAACTGTTTTTT. This translates into CASRINRGRGLATNEKLFF. The variable domain in full, completed from reference TRBV2 and TRBJ1-4, reads EPEVTQTPSHQVTQMGQEVILRCVPISNHLYFYWYRQILGQKVEFLVSFYNNEISEKSEIFDDQFSVERPDGSNFTLKIRSTKLEDSAMYFCASRINRGRGLATNEKLFFGSGTQLSVL.

The chain has TRBV14 and TRBJ2-7, with 14 nucleotides matching TRBD2. Trimming took 4 bases from V and 1 from J; bases not matched to a gene: 9. Germline V gene lookup returns CDR1 SGHDN and CDR2 FVKESK. This CDR3 is built from 18 residues. CDR3 residues: CASSRRLTSGGASYEQYF. CDR3 coding DNA: TGTGCCAGCAGCCGTCGACTGACTAGCGGGGGGGCATCCTACGAGCAGTACTTC.

The count of this clone is one. The chain couples TRBV9 to TRBJ1-3, with D possibly matching TRBD1 (6 bases). The CDR3 loop spans 16 amino acids. V shed 3 bases and J shed 0 bases, with 13 bases lying between them. Germline CDR1 SGDLS, CDR2 YYNGEE. The CDR3 DNA reads as TGTGCCAGCAGCGCCGGAACAGGGAACTCTGGAAACACCATATATTTT. This gives the protein CASSAGTGNSGNTIYF.

The V gene is TRBV7-6, the J gene TRBJ2-7, with TRBD2 matching over 11 bases. Germline V CDR1 and CDR2: SGHVS, FNYEAQ. Losses at the gene ends were 3 bases for V and 0 bases for J; bases not matched to a gene: 1. This CDR3 contains 15 residues. CDR3 loop: CASSLGTSGSYEQYF. The CDR3 nucleotides read TGTGCCAGCAGCTTGGGGACTAGCGGCTCCTACGAGCAGTACTTC.

This rearrangement joins TRBV27 to TRBJ2-7; D remains ambiguous. This CDR3 is built from 13 residues. Trimming removed 5 bases at V and 2 bases at J, with 10 bases between. Germline CDR1 and CDR2: MNHEY and SMNVEV (reference sequence). DNA for the CDR3: TGTGCCAGCAGTATAACAGACGCCTACGAGCAGTACTTC. This codes for CASSITDAYEQYF.

The chain recombines TRBV5-1 with TRBJ2-1; D is perhaps TRBD1 (6 bases). Germline-derived CDR1 and CDR2 are SGHRS and YFSETQ. CDR3 size: 18 residues. V shed 1 base and J shed 7 bases, with 24 bases lying between them. CDR3 loop: CASSLWPPLLGGWNEQFF. For the CDR3, the DNA is TGCGCCAGCAGCTTGTGGCCACCGTTGCTAGGGGGTTGGAATGAGCAGTTCTTC.

This clone was counted ten times or more. This chain connects TRBV14 to TRBJ1-6; D is unclear. The CDR3 covers 14 residues. Germline CDR1 SGHDN, CDR2 FVKESK. V lost 1 base to trimming and J lost 9 bases, with 10 bases between them. The CDR3 is CASSQGLTISPLHF. The CDR3 DNA reads as TGTGCCAGCAGCCAAGGGTTAACTATTTCACCCCTCCACTTT. Supplemented by reference TRBV14 and TRBJ1-6, the full variable domain reads EAGVTQFPSHSVIEKGQTVTLRCDPISGHDNLYWYRRVMGKEIKFLLHFVKESKQDESGMPNNRFLAERTGGTYSTLKVQPAELEDSGVYFCASSQGLTISPLHFGNGTRLTVT.

The chain combines TRBV7-9 with TRBJ2-2, with 9 bases fitting TRBD1. The trim removed 5 bases at V and 7 bases at J, leaving 8 bases unmatched. CDR1 SEHNR and CDR2 FQNEAQ come from the germline V gene (reference sequence). This CDR3 comprises 15 residues. The chain's CDR3 is CASSPGQGWDGELFF. CDR3 in DNA: TGTGCCAGCAGCCCGGGACAGGGATGGGACGGGGAGCTGTTTTTT.

This rearrangement joins TRBV4-1 to TRBJ2-7, with 12 bases fitting TRBD1. The CDR3 is 14 residues long. Trimming cost V 4 bases and J 4 bases; bases outside gene matches: 2. Germline CDR1 reads MGHRA; CDR2 reads YSYEKL. The CDR3 DNA sequence: TGCGCCAGCAGCCCGGGACAGGGGGCTTACGAGCAGTACTTC. This codes for CASSPGQGAYEQYF.